This T cell receptor (beta chain) was captured in a study of graft-versus-host responses after intestinal transplantation. Study-level points and caveats: The authors found GvH clones in recipient marrow, some appearing first in ileum or blood. When patients had graft-donor T cell macrochimerism, their allografts held high graft-versus-host to host-versus-graft clonal ratios.

The CDR3 is 15 residues long. V lost 1 base and J lost 4, with 11 bases in between. In germline, CDR1 is MGHRA, CDR2 YSYEKL. Note on this clone: The target antigen is unknown.

TCRdb's copy holds only in-frame clones and misses some; the assay was immunoSEQ multiplex PCR. The sample includes about 45,000 clones, 75% to 95% of them seen just once. This specimen consisted of PBMCs, obtained 524 days after transplant. The TCR comes from a human patient who received an intestinal transplant, so some T cells may come from the graft donor. This rearrangement joins TRBV4-1 to TRBJ1-5; perhaps TRBD1 as D (5 bases). The CDR3 nucleotides read TGCGCCAGCAGCCAAGCGGGGCTACGTAATCAGCCCCAGCATTTT. Translation: CASSQAGLRNQPQHF.